This TCR beta chain is drawn from a study of shared clonotypes between healthy human individuals (dated by TCRdb to 2020 to 2022). About the investigation overall: The cohort included a few men and a couple of women between 18 and 49 years of age. Blood TCR repertoires of five healthy adults were deeply sequenced to estimate repertoire size and the extent of clonotype sharing between individuals. Different laboratories and diverse techniques were used to prepare libraries and sequence TCR repertoires, to increase sequencing depth and limit assay-specific biases. Each donor's leukapheresis produced roughly between roughly 0.9 and 8.9 billion PBMCs.

Using the deep immunoSEQ assay, multiplex PCR amplified TCR CDR3 regions from genomic DNA. Genomic DNA extracted from each cell subset was distributed evenly over all wells of several immunoSEQ 96-well plates, and each plate served as one replicate. For unsorted PBMC, approximately 290 ng genomic DNA, equal to 30,000 or so T cell genomes, was loaded into each replicate PCR. Unsorted PBMC genomic DNA was sequenced across ten immunoSEQ deep assay plates. The purified libraries were quantified using a Qubit 3.0 fluorometer, sized with a Bioanalyzer 2100, and then quantified again using the KAPA Library Quantification kit. Every immunoSEQ 96-well plate was sequenced on a dedicated single-read 150-cycle Illumina NextSeq 550 flow cell. Processing in the source paper ran as follows. The immunoSEQ output contained only junctional sequences without quality scores, so filtering could not match that applied to full-length reads. Sequences were annotated with PyIR, a Python wrapper for IgBLAST v1.9, using IMGT germline references to assign V/J genes and CDR3. Any read was removed if the V/J assignment was weak (E-value above 1e-6), the CDR3 was missing, or the read contained stop codons, out-of-frame junctions, or ambiguous translated residues. A V3J clonotype was defined by an identical inferred V gene, J gene, and CDR3 amino acid sequence. Percentage overlap between repertoires was calculated by dividing the number of shared unique clonotypes by the size of the smaller repertoire. RTK rarefaction, the Chao1 estimator, and Recon v2.1 estimates of unobserved clonotypes were used to assess repertoire richness. TCRdb obtained this table from immuneACCESS and retained in-frame rearrangements with V and J assigned. These tables miss some clones; where compared with another copy, unresolved V genes account for less than half of the shortfall, and the remainder is unexplained. V and J calls and clone size come straight from that table; D and trimming were deduced from the DNA. This sample lists about 500,000 clones; roughly 80% were detected once. About 12% of the sample rests with the top ten.

General conclusions and limits of the study: Sampling was restricted to blood, and TCR repertoires in tissue are likely to differ from TCR repertoires in blood. The small number of donors limited the genetic and exposure-history diversity represented. Based on pairwise subsampling, the degree of clonotype sharing among donors was expected to be affected by sequencing depth.

About this clone: What this receptor recognizes is not known. Per-base quality was not reported, and no clone a single base away is much larger than it.

The donors were healthy, HIV-negative adults with no recently reported acute infections or vaccinations. All donors were Caucasian adults living in Nashville, Tennessee, USA. For unsorted samples, tens of millions of PBMCs were counted, and genomic DNA was extracted using the QIAamp DNA Blood Mini kit. Blood was obtained by leukapheresis, after which PBMCs were separated by Ficoll-Histopaque density gradient centrifugation and cryopreserved in liquid nitrogen vapor phase. Sequenced: PBMCs. The source of this sequence is a woman between 40 and 50 years old in good health. Some clones in this sample may be carry-over from other donors' samples.

The CDR3 region: CAISESAGRNIQYF. At the DNA level, the sequence is TGTGCCATCAGTGAGTCGGCAGGGAGAAACATTCAGTACTTC. The rearranged segments are TRBV10-3 and TRBJ2-4; the D segment is perhaps TRBD1 or TRBD2, each sharing 5 matched bases. Based on the germline V gene, the CDR1 and CDR2 sequences are ENHRY and SYGVKD. The CDR3 starts with the cysteine, ends with the phenylalanine, and has 14 residues. Just the 42-base CDR3 DNA is kept, in frame starting at base 1. Relative to germline, V is 0 bases shorter and J is 6 bases shorter, with 9 bases between their ends.